This T cell receptor (beta chain) was identified during a study of blood T cell repertoires in COVID-19. For the study at large: T cells, B-cell-depleted T cells, or PBMCs supplied cDNA or gDNA.

V shed 3 bases and J shed 0 bases, with 10 bases lying between them. Looked up from germline, CDR1 is SGHKS and CDR2 is YYEKEE (reference sequence). The CDR3 has 16 residues. Here immunoSEQ multiplex PCR was the method, and the copy in TCRdb shows in-frame clones only, minus some. This table holds approximately 220,000 clones, 85% to 90% found once. This clonotype was sampled from a man between 25 and 39 years old who had recovered from COVID-19. The chain links TRBV5-5 to TRBJ1-6, with D possibly being TRBD1 (5 bases). Material for sequencing was PBMCs or T cells enriched from blood (not recorded which). Written as DNA, the CDR3 is TGTGCCAGCAGCTCCGGGGGTAGCTCCTATAATTCACCCCTCCACTTT. This gives the protein CASSSGGSSYNSPLHF.